The table lists the clone carrying this T cell receptor beta chain with many counts. Its cognate antigen is unknown. The sample is drawn from a study of T cells in Graves' hyperthyroidism and ophthalmopathy. About the research overall: Peripheral blood was obtained at initial diagnosis, preceding any treatment.

Amplification targeted TCR beta CDR3 regions from RNA transcripts. The HTBI primer set served for first-round RT-PCR of the TCR CDR3. TCRdb re-analysed the multiplex PCR reads in MiXCR, keeping a single row per CDR3 protein. The table shows a few hundred thousand distinct CDR3 sequences, with 20% to 25% occurring only once. Regarding the study as a whole: It was a median roughly 6.5 months before onset that the model predicted ophthalmopathy.

This CDR3 has 14 residues. Germline assignment: CDR1 DFQATT and CDR2 SNEGSKA (reference sequence). V shed 7 bases, J shed 4 bases, and the junction held 10 bases outside the gene matches. Sequencing used blood. The sequence was obtained from a man aged 45 to 65 with Graves' hyperthyroidism. The J gene is TRBJ1-2, the V gene TRBV20-1; 9 bases match TRBD1. The CDR3 bases are TGCAGTGGAGAGGACAGGGGTTCCCTCTATGGCTACACCTTC. Amino acid sequence: CSGEDRGSLYGYTF.